A single sample gave rise to the 11 T cell receptor beta chains below, sequenced in a study of T cells after yellow fever vaccination. One entry per CDR3 protein results from TCRdb running MiXCR on the 5' RACE reads. The repertoire consists of 300,000 to 450,000 distinct CDR3 sequences, with less than 9.5% occurring once and the leading ten covering approximately 15%. The starting material was PBMCs, obtained around 45 days after the first yellow fever vaccination. These receptors all stem from a young man who received the YFV17D yellow fever vaccine.

This clonotype was observed a few times. The rearrangement uses TRBV29-1 and TRBJ1-2; 7 bases line up with TRBD1. Germline V lookup: CDR1 SQVTM, CDR2 ANQGSEA. Trimming removed 7 bases from V and 4 bases from J; junction bases left unmatched: 6. This CDR3 comprises 12 residues. The CDR3 here is CSARQGVYGYTF. The CDR3 DNA reads TGCAGCGCAAGACAGGGCGTCTATGGCTACACCTTC.

The chain is built from TRBV18 and TRBJ2-5; D gene uncertain. V was pared by 9 bases and J by 5 bases, with 16 bases between. Germline CDR1 reads KGHSH; CDR2 reads LQKENI. The CDR3 has 13 amino acids. The CDR3 region has the DNA TGTGCCAGTCTCGCGATGGCCGGGGAGACCCAGTACTTC. As protein: CASLAMAGETQYF.

The chain carries TRBV12-3 or TRBV12-4 and TRBJ1-2; the D is unclear. V was clipped by 7 bases and J by 1 base, with 10 bases between them. The CDR3 loop spans 13 amino acids. This CDR3 reads CASTLQNNYGYTF. CDR3 bases: TGTGCCAGCACCCTACAGAATAACTATGGCTACACCTTC.

A few counts support this clonotype. The rearrangement links TRBV6-5 to TRBJ2-1; TRBD2 is a possible D gene (5 bases). The CDR3 has 17 residues. Germline loops: CDR1 MNHEY, CDR2 SVGAGI. Deletions cut 2 bases from V and 4 bases from J, with 18 bases between. In nucleotides, the CDR3 is TGTGCCAGCAGTTACGGGTATTCGGGATACGGGTACAATGAGCAGTTCTTC. This encodes CASSYGYSGYGYNEQFF.

J is TRBJ2-7 and V is TRBV7-2; no reliable D call. Trimming stripped 4 bases from V and 2 bases from J, with 9 bases between. Per germline, CDR1 SGHTA and CDR2 FQGNSA. The CDR3 runs 13 residues. The CDR3 sequence: CASSSVPTYEQYF. CDR3 nucleotide sequence: TGTGCCAGCAGCTCAGTCCCGACCTACGAGCAGTACTTC.

This clonotype has more than one count but fewer than ten. The CDR3 DNA is TGTGCCAGTAGCGGGACAGCGCTACAGCCCCAGCATTTT. Translation: CASSGTALQPQHF. This sequence joins TRBV19 and TRBJ1-5; 7 bases match TRBD1. CDR3 length: 13 residues. With V trimmed by 6 bases and J by 7 bases, 6 bases remained unmatched. Germline loops: CDR1 LNHDA, CDR2 SQIVND (reference sequence).

In its sample, this clonotype was seen a few times. CDR3 sequence (DNA): TGTGCCAGCAGTTCCTCGACTAGCGGCCTTACCCAGTACTTC. Translating it yields CASSSSTSGLTQYF. The V call is TRBV12-3 or TRBV12-4, the J call TRBJ2-5; 9 bases are a match to TRBD2. V gave up 4 bases and J gave up 8 bases; unmatched junction bases: 8. The CDR3 spans 14 residues.

As regards this clonotype: One end of the junction is discordant with germline, which a read error may explain. The chain joins TRBV27 to TRBJ1-1; TRBD1 might be the D (6 bases). The CDR3 is 15 residues long. Germline V gene lookup returns CDR1 MNHEY and CDR2 SMNVEV (reference sequence). In nucleotides, the CDR3 is TGTGCCAGCAGTCGGGGAGGGGGTTTTGGGACTGTAGCTTTCTTT. Protein: CASSRGGGFGTVAFF.

On this clonotype itself: It may be a read error: a sequence one base away is much more abundant. The CDR3 nucleotides read TGTGCCACCAGTGGATACAATGAGCTGTTCTTC. Encoded protein: CATSGYNELFF. The chain joins TRBV24-1 to TRBJ2-1, with no clear D. This CDR3 has 11 amino acids. Per germline, CDR1 KGHDR and CDR2 SFDVKD.

The table lists this clonotype with a few counts. V gene TRBV12-3 or TRBV12-4 combines with J gene TRBJ1-1, with 9 bases matching TRBD1. Unmatched junction bases numbered 10, after V lost 4 bases and J lost 1 base. This CDR3 spans 17 amino acids. Written as DNA, the CDR3 is TGTGCCAGCAGTTCCGTTGGACAGGGGATAGAGAACACTGAAGCTTTCTTT. This sequence encodes CASSSVGQGIENTEAFF.

This clonotype was seen ten or more times. The genes are TRBV10-2 and TRBJ1-5; D not resolved. With 3 bases removed from V and 0 bases from J, the gap between germline ends came to 6 bases. Germline CDR1 WSHSY, CDR2 SAAADI. This CDR3 contains 14 residues. CDR3 sequence reads: CASSDSHSNQPQHF. CDR3 DNA sequence: TGCGCCAGCAGTGACAGTCATAGCAATCAGCCCCAGCATTTT.